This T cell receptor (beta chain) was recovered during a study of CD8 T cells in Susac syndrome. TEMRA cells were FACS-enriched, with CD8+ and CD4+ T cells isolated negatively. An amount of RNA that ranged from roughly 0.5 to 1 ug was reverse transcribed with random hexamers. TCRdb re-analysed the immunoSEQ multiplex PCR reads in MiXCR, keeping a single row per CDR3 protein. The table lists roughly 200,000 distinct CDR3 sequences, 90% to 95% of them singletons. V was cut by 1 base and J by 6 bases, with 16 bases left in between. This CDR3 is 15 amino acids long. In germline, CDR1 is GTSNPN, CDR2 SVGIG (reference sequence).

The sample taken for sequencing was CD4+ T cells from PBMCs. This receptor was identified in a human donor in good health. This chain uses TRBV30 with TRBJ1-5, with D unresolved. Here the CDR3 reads CAWSGSGVSGQPQHF. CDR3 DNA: TGTGCCTGGAGTGGGAGCGGGGTAAGTGGTCAGCCCCAGCATTTT. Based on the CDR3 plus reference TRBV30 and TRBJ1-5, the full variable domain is SQTIHQWPATLVQPVGSPLSLECTVEGTSNPNLYWYRQAAGRGLQLLFYSVGIGQISSEVPQNLSASRPQDRQFILSSKKLLLSDSGFYLCAWSGSGVSGQPQHFGDGTRLSIL.